The text below deals with one TCR beta chain. Measured with immunoSEQ multiplex PCR; TCRdb has only the in-frame clones, and not every one. Of some 400,000 clones in the sample, about 80% are singletons; the top ten hold under 1.2%. This sample was included in a study of blood T cell repertoires in COVID-19. This CDR3 is 15 amino acids long. Germline CDR1 reads MDHEN; CDR2 reads SYDVKM. The V end was cut by 8 bases, the J end by 4 bases, with 20 bases between. The gene calls are TRBV28 and TRBJ1-2; possibly TRBD1 for D (6 bases). The clonotype comes from a human donor with acute or convalescent COVID-19. The donor label of this sample is uncertain. The sample comprised peripheral blood. Here the CDR3 reads CASGDGQRNPYGYTF. The CDR3 bases are TGTGCCAGCGGAGATGGACAGCGAAACCCCTATGGCTACACCTTC.